This section outlines one TCR beta chain sequence together with its context. Antigen unknown. TCRdb re-derived calls from the RT-PCR reads in MiXCR, one entry per CDR3 protein. The repertoire holds about 800,000 distinct CDR3 sequences, with 21% as singletons. This entry is derived from a study of response to subunit inactivated influenza vaccine. The CDR3 has 17 residues. The V segment lost 4 bases and the J segment 6 bases; nucleotides outside the gene matches: 11. Germline V CDR1 and CDR2: MNHEY, SMNVEV (reference sequence). Study-wide findings and caveats: The authors suggested that few new T cells are recruited per seasonal influenza vaccination.

This receptor was identified in a man in his fifties or sixties who received an inactivated influenza vaccine. V and J are TRBV27 and TRBJ2-3; 12 bases line up with TRBD2. The sequencing here drew on PBMCs from blood, taken less than 6 days after vaccination. The CDR3 DNA follows: TGTGCCAGCAGTTCCTTCCTAGCGGGGGGGCATTTGGATACGCAGTATTTT. It translates to CASSSFLAGGHLDTQYF.